This record looks at one TCR beta chain sequence and its context. This sample is drawn from a study of blood T cell repertoires in COVID-19. Overall study context: COVID-19 samples, acute and convalescent, were from the United States, Italy and Spain. In each case, the material was cDNA or gDNA derived from T cells, B-cell-depleted T cells, or PBMCs.

Per germline, CDR1 GTSNPN and CDR2 SVGIG (reference sequence). The V gene lost 1 base and the J gene lost 5 bases, with 15 bases spanning the gap. The CDR3 is 16 residues long. Original processing notes: Amplification from reference gene primers served as the basis for estimated nucleated cell counts. Clones were sequenced by immunoSEQ multiplex PCR, and TCRdb holds only the in-frame ones, with some missing. V and J calls and clone size are copied from that table; D and trimming were computed from the DNA. The repertoire holds about 180,000 clones, with 85% to 95% as singletons. This sequence was found in a man aged 50-60 years with acute or convalescent COVID-19. The chain is built from TRBV30 and TRBJ1-6, with D uncertain. The material sequenced was peripheral blood. The CDR3 nucleotides read TGTGCCTGGAGTGCTGACATCCCGGTAGATAATTCACCCCTCCACTTT. It specifies CAWSADIPVDNSPLHF. The full variable domain, completed using reference TRBV30 and TRBJ1-6, is SQTIHQWPATLVQPVGSPLSLECTVEGTSNPNLYWYRQAAGRGLQLLFYSVGIGQISSEVPQNLSASRPQDRQFILSSKKLLLSDSGFYLCAWSADIPVDNSPLHFGNGTRLTVT.